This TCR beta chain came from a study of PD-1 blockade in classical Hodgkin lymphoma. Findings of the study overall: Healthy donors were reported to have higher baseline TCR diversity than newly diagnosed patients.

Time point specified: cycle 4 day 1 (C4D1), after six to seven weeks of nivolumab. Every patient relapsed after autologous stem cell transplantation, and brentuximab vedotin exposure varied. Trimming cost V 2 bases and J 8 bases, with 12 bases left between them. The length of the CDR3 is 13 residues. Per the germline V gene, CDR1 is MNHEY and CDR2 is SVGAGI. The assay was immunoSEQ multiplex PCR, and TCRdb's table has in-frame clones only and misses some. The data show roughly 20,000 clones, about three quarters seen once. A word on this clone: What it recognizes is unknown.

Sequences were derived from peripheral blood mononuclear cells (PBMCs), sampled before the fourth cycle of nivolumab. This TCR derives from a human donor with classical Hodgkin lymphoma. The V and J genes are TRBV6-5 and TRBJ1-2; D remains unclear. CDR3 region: CASSYRASSGYTF. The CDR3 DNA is TGTGCCAGCAGTTACCGGGCATCAAGCGGCTACACCTTC.